This record covers a single T cell receptor beta chain. The antigen remains unidentified. This record comes from a study of PD-1 blockade in classical Hodgkin lymphoma. As for the study in general: Nivolumab was administered to patients intravenously at 3 mg/kg every 2 weeks.

Produced via immunoSEQ multiplex PCR; TCRdb's table is partial and in-frame only. The data contain tens of thousands of clones, 85% to 90% of them singletons. General study results and limits: CD4+ TCR diversity, unlike CD8+, rose significantly by C4D1. When nivolumab was started under 1 year after ASCT, patients were excluded.

The CDR3 sequence is 12 residues long. Trimming stripped 6 bases from V and 2 bases from J, with 8 bases between. Germline V CDR1 and CDR2: SGHRS, YFSETQ. Specified time point: cycle 4 day 1 (C4D1), after 6 weeks of nivolumab. Brentuximab vedotin exposure varied, and every patient relapsed after autologous stem cell transplantation. This clonotype was sampled from a human donor with classical Hodgkin lymphoma. The rearrangement uses TRBV5-1 and TRBJ1-2; a weak D match, TRBD1 (6 bases). This material consisted of peripheral blood mononuclear cells (PBMCs), taken before the fourth cycle of nivolumab. The CDR3 region has the DNA TGCGCCAGCACCACAGGGAACTATGGCTACACCTTC. It specifies CASTTGNYGYTF.